These 14 T cell receptor beta chains were all obtained from the same sample, sequenced in a study of long-term antiretroviral therapy in people with HIV. At the survey level, the v3.0 immunoSEQ assay was run. TCRdb's copy holds only in-frame clones and misses some; the assay was immunoSEQ multiplex PCR. The repertoire holds roughly 39,000 clones, with 65% to 90% as singletons. Sequences were derived from unsorted PBMCs, sampled just before starting antiretroviral therapy. These receptor sequences come from a woman aged 18-30 years with HIV.

The chain is built from TRBV10-1 and TRBJ2-7, with D possibly matching TRBD1 (7 bases). The V end lost 6 bases, the J end lost 5 bases, and 20 bases lay between the germline ends. The CDR3 runs to 15 residues. Germline V lookup: CDR1 WNHNN, CDR2 SYGVQD (reference sequence). In nucleotides, the CDR3 is TGCGCCAGCAGGGAGGGGGTGGCAGGGACAGACGAGCAGTACTTC. Translation: CASREGVAGTDEQYF.

The V gene is TRBV7-3, the J gene TRBJ2-5; maybe TRBD2 (7 bases). CDR3 length: 16 residues. Germline CDR1 reads SGHTA; CDR2 reads FQGTGA. V was shortened by 0 bases and J by 2 bases, with 13 bases between the two germline ends. CDR3 amino acids: CASSLTLGGAQETQYF. DNA for the CDR3: TGTGCCAGCAGCTTAACGTTAGGGGGGGCTCAAGAGACCCAGTACTTC.

As regards this clone: Different DNA sequences within this sample yield the same CDR3. This sequence joins TRBV9 and TRBJ2-7, with D possibly being TRBD2 (5 bases). Germline CDR1 SGDLS, CDR2 YYNGEE. The CDR3 length is 14 residues. V lost 0 bases and J lost 5, with 12 bases in between. The CDR3 region is CASSVGGSGDEQYF. The DNA for the CDR3 is TGTGCCAGCAGCGTAGGTGGCAGCGGCGACGAGCAGTACTTC.

This rearrangement joins TRBV14 to TRBJ1-2; D unresolved. V dropped 0 bases and J dropped 14 bases, with 16 bases sitting between them. The CDR3 length is 13 residues. Looked up from germline, CDR1 is SGHDN and CDR2 is FVKESK. The CDR3 DNA follows: TGTGCCAGCAGCCAAGATCTAGTGGACGTCTTAACCTTC. As protein: CASSQDLVDVLTF.

The rearrangement joins TRBV10-2 to TRBJ1-5; D may be TRBD1 (5 bases). The V end lost 1 base, the J end lost 0 bases, and 16 bases lay between the germline ends. Germline CDR1 and CDR2: WSHSY and SAAADI. This CDR3 comprises 18 residues. The CDR3 DNA sequence: TGCGCCAGCAGTGAGTGGGCCCAGGGTTCTTATAGCAATCAGCCCCAGCATTTT. Amino acids: CASSEWAQGSYSNQPQHF.

This clone has a single count. The genes are TRBV28 and TRBJ2-5, with 7 bases lining up with TRBD2. The DNA end is a closer match to TRBJ2-7, so the J assignment may be wrong. Germline V gives CDR1 MDHEN, CDR2 SYDVKM. CDR3 length equals 13 residues. The CDR3 is CASSGLVPYEQYF. CDR3 in DNA: TGTGCCAGCAGTGGACTAGTTCCTTACGAGCAGTACTTC.

This clone was observed a few times. The chain links TRBV28 to TRBJ2-7; D is tentatively TRBD1 or TRBD2 (5 bases each). V dropped 6 bases and J dropped 5 bases, with 20 bases sitting between them. The V gene's germline CDR1 is MDHEN and CDR2 SYDVKM. The CDR3 sequence is 15 residues long. The CDR3 DNA follows: TGTGCCAGCAGGGCCCTGTTTAACGGGGACCACGAGCAGTACTTC. Encoded protein: CASRALFNGDHEQYF.

The chain uses TRBV11-2 and TRBJ2-7; no reliable D call. CDR1 is SGHAT, CDR2 FQNNGV, per germline. Trimming took off 5 bases at V and 2 bases at J, with 4 bases between the two ends. The CDR3 loop spans 11 amino acids. The CDR3 sequence: CASSLTYEQYF. Written as DNA, the CDR3 is TGTGCCAGCAGCCTTACCTACGAGCAGTACTTC.

J is TRBJ1-3 and V is TRBV4-1, with D perhaps TRBD1 (5 bases). The CDR3 is 17 amino acids. The V end was cut by 0 bases, the J end by 4 bases, with 16 bases between. Germline V CDR1 and CDR2: MGHRA, YSYEKL. The CDR3 sequence: CASSQDYQGSSGNTIYF. The CDR3 DNA sequence: TGCGCCAGCAGCCAAGATTACCAGGGAAGTTCGGGAAACACCATATATTTT.

The V gene is TRBV28, the J gene TRBJ2-4; a weak D match, TRBD2 (7 bases). V was shortened by 5 bases and J by 9 bases, with 20 bases between the two germline ends. CDR3 length: 15 residues. Looked up from germline, CDR1 is MDHEN and CDR2 is SYDVKM. DNA of the CDR3: TGTGCCAGCAGTCGCGGGGCGGGGGCGATTGGCATTCAGTACTTC. Residues: CASSRGAGAIGIQYF.

The sample holds a few counts of this clone. The chain couples TRBV5-4 to TRBJ2-1; TRBD2 matches 7 bases. The germline CDR1 and CDR2 sequences are SGHNT and YYREEE (reference sequence). CDR3 length equals 15 residues. J gave up 0 bases and V 5 bases, and 5 bases lay outside the gene matches. DNA for the CDR3: TGTGCCAGCAGTCCTAGACTAGCCTCCTACAATGAGCAGTTCTTC. It codes for CASSPRLASYNEQFF.

This chain uses TRBV19 with TRBJ2-1; no clear D gene. Germline V CDR1 and CDR2: LNHDA, SQIVND (reference sequence). The CDR3 loop spans 13 amino acids. With 3 bases removed from V and 10 bases from J, the gap between germline ends came to 13 bases. As DNA, the CDR3 is TGTGCCAGTAGTATCGGCCCTACCAACGAGCAGTTCTTC. Amino acid sequence: CASSIGPTNEQFF.

V and J are TRBV27 and TRBJ2-7; D is perhaps TRBD1 (6 bases). The CDR3 is 14 residues long. V was pared by 5 bases and J by 2 bases, with 13 bases between. Per the germline V gene, CDR1 is MNHEY and CDR2 is SMNVEV (reference sequence). As DNA, the CDR3 is TGTGCCAGCAGTACCCACAGGGATGCCTACGAGCAGTACTTC. Translating it yields CASSTHRDAYEQYF.

This rearrangement joins TRBV7-2 to TRBJ2-7; D unclear. Trimming pared 1 base from V and 7 bases from J, leaving 17 bases between. This CDR3 is built from 15 residues. In germline, CDR1 is SGHTA, CDR2 FQGNSA. CDR3 nucleotides: TGTGCCAGCAGCTTAGTTTCCCTTCGGCGCGGTGAGCAGTACTTC. Amino acids: CASSLVSLRRGEQYF. Complete variable domain (other parts from reference TRBV7-2 and TRBJ2-7): GAGVSQSPSNKVTEKGKDVELRCDPISGHTALYWYRQSLGQGLEFLIYFQGNSAPDKSGLPSDRFSAERTGGSVSTLTIQRTQQEDSAVYLCASSLVSLRRGEQYFGPGTRLTVT.